The subject of this entry is one TCR beta chain. Seattle enrolled patients during active infection and tracked them longitudinally. The data originate from a study of blood T cell repertoires in COVID-19. About the study: Samples came from the United States, Italy and Spain, spanning acute and convalescent COVID-19. T cells, B-cell-depleted T cells, or PBMCs supplied cDNA or gDNA.

V gave up 0 bases and J gave up 3 bases, with 13 bases separating them. The CDR3 is 16 amino acids. The V gene's germline CDR1 is SGHRS and CDR2 YFSETQ. Original analysis: Quantification of nucleated cells was approximated via reference gene primer amplification. TCRdb keeps only in-frame clones here, not all; method: immunoSEQ multiplex PCR. The DNA was the basis for D and trimming; V, J and clone size are from that table. Among 200,000 or so clones listed, roughly 80% were seen once. The source of this sequence is a man in his 60s with COVID-19, enrolled during active disease. The chain recombines TRBV5-1 with TRBJ1-5; D might be TRBD1 (6 bases). The sequenced sample consisted of peripheral blood. For the CDR3, the DNA is TGCGCCAGCAGCTTGGTTCCGACAGGAAACAATCAGCCCCAGCATTTT. Its protein product is CASSLVPTGNNQPQHF.